These T cell receptor beta chains were read from a single sample in a study of cytomegalovirus exposure and HLA in healthy donors. Using immunoSEQ multiplex PCR, the repertoire was profiled, and TCRdb retains in-frame clones only, with some absent. The listing contains tens of thousands of clones. Sequencing used PBMCs. These receptors originate from a middle-aged man in good health and CMV-seronegative. The CDR3 runs from the conserved cysteine through the conserved F or W. The D gene is left open where the match is weak. For some rows the clone size is stated as once, few or many, or as a class when expanded; others skip it.

J: TRBJ1-2
V: TRBV5-5
size: .
D: .
DNA: TGTGCCAGCAGCTTGGAGCGGGAGGCGCGAGGCTACACCTTC
CDR3: CASSLEREARGYTF

J: TRBJ2-5
V: TRBV4-1
size: .
D: TRBD2
DNA: TGCGCCAGCAGCCAAACCCGGCTAGCGGGGGAGGAGACCCAGTACTTC
CDR3: CASSQTRLAGEETQYF

J: TRBJ2-5
V: TRBV6-5
size: .
D: TRBD1
DNA: TGTGCCAGCAGGGACAGGGACGCTTCCCAGTACTTC
CDR3: CASRDRDASQYF

J: TRBJ2-7
V: TRBV7-2
size: .
D: .
DNA: TGTGCCAGCAGCCCTCGGACACTTCCCTACGAGCAGTACTTC
CDR3: CASSPRTLPYEQYF

J: TRBJ1-5
V: TRBV7-2
size: .
D: .
DNA: TGTGCCAGCAGCCTAGACGGGGGAGGTAGCAATCAGCCCCAGCATTTT
CDR3: CASSLDGGGSNQPQHF

J: TRBJ2-2
V: TRBV5-1
size: .
D: TRBD2
DNA: TGCGCCAGCAGCTTGGACGCGGGAGACATCGGGGAGCTGTTTTTT
CDR3: CASSLDAGDIGELFF

J: TRBJ1-1
V: TRBV30
size: .
D: .
DNA: TGTGCCTGTACCGACAGAAACACTGAAGCTTTCTTT
CDR3: CACTDRNTEAFF

J: TRBJ2-7
V: TRBV5-1
size: .
D: TRBD1
DNA: TGCGCCAGCAGCCCGGGGACAGCCCTTGGGGACGAGCAGTACTTC
CDR3: CASSPGTALGDEQYF

J: TRBJ2-5
V: TRBV5-1
size: .
D: TRBD2
DNA: TGCGCCAGCAGCACAGGACTAGCGGGAGTTCGCTCCGCGGAGACCCAGTACTTC
CDR3: CASSTGLAGVRSAETQYF

J: TRBJ2-7
V: TRBV11-3
size: .
D: TRBD2
DNA: TGTGCCAGCAGCCAACTCCCGGGACTAGCGGAAATAAGCTCCTACGAGCAGTACTTC
CDR3: CASSQLPGLAEISSYEQYF

J: TRBJ2-1
V: TRBV25-1
size: .
D: TRBD1
DNA: TGTGCCAGCTCGGGACAGGGCGGACTTAATGAGCAGTTCTTC
CDR3: CASSGQGGLNEQFF

J: TRBJ2-1
V: TRBV6-5
size: .
D: .
DNA: TGTGCCAGCAGGGTAAATCAGGACAATGAGCAGTTCTTC
CDR3: CASRVNQDNEQFF

J: TRBJ1-2
V: TRBV29-1
size: .
D: .
DNA: TGCAGCGTTGATAGGCAGGGTGAAGGTGGCTACACCTTC
CDR3: CSVDRQGEGGYTF

J: TRBJ2-2
V: TRBV7-3
size: .
D: TRBD1
DNA: TGTGCCAGCAGCTTAAACAGGGGCGTGAACGGGGAGCTGTTTTTT
CDR3: CASSLNRGVNGELFF

J: TRBJ1-2
V: TRBV4-3
size: .
D: TRBD1
DNA: TGCGCCAGCAGCCGAGACCGGGACAGAGCTGGCTACACCTTC
CDR3: CASSRDRDRAGYTF

J: TRBJ1-2
V: TRBV5-4
size: .
D: .
DNA: TGTGCCAGCAGCTTGGCGGGGGGTGACTATGGCTACACCTTC
CDR3: CASSLAGGDYGYTF

J: TRBJ2-6
V: TRBV2
size: .
D: TRBD1
DNA: TGTGCCAGCAGTGACACCCTGAGGGGACAGGGCAACGTCCTGACTTTC
CDR3: CASSDTLRGQGNVLTF

J: TRBJ2-5
V: TRBV11-2
size: .
D: TRBD2
DNA: TGTGCCAGCAGCTTAGGGACTAGCGGACAAGAGACCCAGTACTTC
CDR3: CASSLGTSGQETQYF

J: TRBJ1-1
V: TRBV30
size: .
D: .
DNA: TGTGCCTGGAGTGTACTAGGGCAGACTCTTGAAGCTTTCTTT
CDR3: CAWSVLGQTLEAFF

J: TRBJ2-1
V: TRBV7-9
size: .
D: TRBD2
DNA: TGTGCCAGCGGGGGGAGCGGGAGTTGGAATGAGCAGTTCTTC
CDR3: CASGGSGSWNEQFF

J: TRBJ2-2
V: TRBV15
size: .
D: TRBD1
DNA: TGTGCCACCAGCAGGGAACCCGGGACAGGGGTTACCGGGGAGCTGTTTTTT
CDR3: CATSREPGTGVTGELFF

J: TRBJ2-1
V: TRBV11-2
size: .
D: .
DNA: TGTGCCAGCAGCTTAGCTTCGGGGTACGGTGAGCAGTTCTTC
CDR3: CASSLASGYGEQFF

J: TRBJ2-1
V: TRBV11-3
size: .
D: TRBD2
DNA: TGTGCCAGCAGCTTAGGCCGGCTAGCGGGAGGATACAATGAGCAGTTCTTC
CDR3: CASSLGRLAGGYNEQFF

J: TRBJ2-7
V: TRBV6-1
size: .
D: .
DNA: TGTGCCAGCAGAACGGGGTCGGGGGGCAGTTACGAGCAGTACTTC
CDR3: CASRTGSGGSYEQYF

J: TRBJ2-7
V: TRBV13
size: .
D: .
DNA: TGTGCCAGCAGCTCCCTCTACGAGCAGTACTTC
CDR3: CASSSLYEQYF

J: TRBJ1-4
V: TRBV5-1
size: .
D: TRBD1
DNA: TGCGCCAGCAGCCCGACAGGGGGCCAGACCACTAATGAAAAACTGTTTTTT
CDR3: CASSPTGGQTTNEKLFF

J: TRBJ1-1
V: TRBV7-3
size: .
D: .
DNA: TGTGCCAGCAGTTCGAACGGTCCGAACACTGAAGCTTTCTTT
CDR3: CASSSNGPNTEAFF

J: TRBJ2-3
V: TRBV1
size: .
D: .
DNA: TGCACCAGCAGCCAAGATCCATACAGGGGTATGGCCGCGAGCACAGATACGCAGTATTTT
CDR3: CTSSQDPYRGMAASTDTQYF

J: TRBJ2-5
V: TRBV6-6
size: .
D: .
DNA: TGTGCCAGCAGCCGACAGGAGAAGGAGACCCAGTACTTC
CDR3: CASSRQEKETQYF

J: TRBJ1-5
V: TRBV7-9
size: medium-sized
D: .
DNA: TGTGCCAGCAGCACTCAGGGTAGCAATCAGCCCCAGCATTTT
CDR3: CASSTQGSNQPQHF

J: TRBJ2-2
V: TRBV6-4
size: .
D: TRBD2
DNA: TGTGCCAGCAGTGAGACTAGCGGAAGCACCGGGGAGCTGTTTTTT
CDR3: CASSETSGSTGELFF

J: TRBJ2-7
V: TRBV11-3
size: .
D: TRBD1
DNA: TGTGCCAGCAGCACAGGACAGGGCGTGGGCGAGCAGTACTTC
CDR3: CASSTGQGVGEQYF

J: TRBJ1-2
V: TRBV25-1
size: .
D: TRBD1
DNA: TGTGCCAGCAGTGCTGGACAGGGGAGGTACTATGGCTACACCTTC
CDR3: CASSAGQGRYYGYTF

J: TRBJ2-2
V: TRBV7-7
size: .
D: .
DNA: TGTGCCAGCAGCTTATTCCCGCAGGGTAACACCGGGGAGCTGTTTTTT
CDR3: CASSLFPQGNTGELFF

J: TRBJ2-7
V: TRBV14
size: .
D: TRBD2
DNA: TGTGCCAGCAGCCCGGGGAGGGGAGGATACGAGCAGTACTTC
CDR3: CASSPGRGGYEQYF

J: TRBJ1-5
V: TRBV5-1
size: .
D: .
DNA: TGCGCCAGCAGGGGGGGTTGGGATCAGCCCCAGCATTTT
CDR3: CASRGGWDQPQHF

J: TRBJ2-7
V: TRBV30
size: .
D: TRBD2
DNA: TGTGCCTGGACACCAGGGACTAGCGGGAGTACCCACGAGCAGTACTTC
CDR3: CAWTPGTSGSTHEQYF

J: TRBJ2-5
V: TRBV6-1
size: .
D: TRBD1
DNA: TGTGCCAGCAGACTGGACAGGCAAATCGAGACCCAGTACTTC
CDR3: CASRLDRQIETQYF

J: TRBJ1-5
V: TRBV6-6
size: .
D: .
DNA: TGTGCCAGCAGTTATCTTTGGGGGGATCAGCCCCAGCATTTT
CDR3: CASSYLWGDQPQHF

J: TRBJ2-1
V: TRBV28
size: .
D: TRBD2
DNA: TGTGCCAGCAAGGGACTAGCGGGAAACAATGAGCAGTTCTTC
CDR3: CASKGLAGNNEQFF

J: TRBJ2-7
V: TRBV30
size: .
D: TRBD2
DNA: TGTGCCGGGAGTCTGGCTAGCGGGAGAGGGTACGAGCAGTACTTC
CDR3: CAGSLASGRGYEQYF

J: TRBJ2-1
V: TRBV7-9
size: .
D: .
DNA: TGTGCCAGCAGCTTATCAACCTTGGCCAATGAGCAGTTCTTC
CDR3: CASSLSTLANEQFF

J: TRBJ1-5
V: TRBV2
size: .
D: TRBD1
DNA: TGTGCCAGCAGTGTCGCAGGGGGCGACCAGCCCCAGCATTTT
CDR3: CASSVAGGDQPQHF

J: TRBJ2-1
V: TRBV19
size: .
D: TRBD2
DNA: TGTGCCAGTAGCTTACTAGCGGGAGAGAGCAATGAGCAGTTCTTC
CDR3: CASSLLAGESNEQFF

J: TRBJ2-7
V: TRBV4-2
size: .
D: TRBD1
DNA: TGTGCCAGCAGCCAAGATGGGACAGGGGGTGCTGCCTACGAGCAGTACTTC
CDR3: CASSQDGTGGAAYEQYF

J: TRBJ2-1
V: TRBV14
size: .
D: TRBD2
DNA: TGTGCCAGCAGGGATTCTAGCGGCCCGCACAACAATGAGCAGTTCTTC
CDR3: CASRDSSGPHNNEQFF

J: TRBJ2-1
V: TRBV2
size: .
D: TRBD2
DNA: TGTGCCAGCAGTGAATCTAGCGGGAGAGACTACAATGAGCAGTTCTTC
CDR3: CASSESSGRDYNEQFF